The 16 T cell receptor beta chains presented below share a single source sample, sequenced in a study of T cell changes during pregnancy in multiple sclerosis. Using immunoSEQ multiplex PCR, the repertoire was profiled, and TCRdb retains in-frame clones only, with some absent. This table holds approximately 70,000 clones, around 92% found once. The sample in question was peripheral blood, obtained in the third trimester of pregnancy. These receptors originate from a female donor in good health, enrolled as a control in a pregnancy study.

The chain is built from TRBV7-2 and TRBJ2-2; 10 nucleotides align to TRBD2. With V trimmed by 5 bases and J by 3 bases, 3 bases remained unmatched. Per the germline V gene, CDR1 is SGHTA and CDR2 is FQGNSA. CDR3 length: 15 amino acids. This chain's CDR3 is CASSESGGDTGELFF. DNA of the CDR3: TGTGCCAGCAGCGAAAGCGGGGGGGACACCGGGGAGCTGTTTTTT.

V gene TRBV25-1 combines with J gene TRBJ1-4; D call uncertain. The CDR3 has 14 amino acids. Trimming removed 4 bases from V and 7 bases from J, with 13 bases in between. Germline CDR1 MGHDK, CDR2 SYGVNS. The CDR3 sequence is CASSAEEIGEKLFF. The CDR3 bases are TGTGCCAGCAGTGCAGAGGAGATAGGTGAAAAACTGTTTTTT. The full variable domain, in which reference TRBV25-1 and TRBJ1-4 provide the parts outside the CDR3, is EADIYQTPRYLVIGTGKKITLECSQTMGHDKMYWYQQDPGMELHLIHYSYGVNSTEKGDLSSESTVSRIRTEHFPLTLESARPSHTSQYLCASSAEEIGEKLFFGSGTQLSVL.

The CDR3 DNA sequence: TGTGCCAGCAGACTCCAGGGCCCAGATACGCAGTATTTT. As protein: CASRLQGPDTQYF. The genes are TRBV6-6 and TRBJ2-3; D is possibly TRBD1 (5 bases). Germline lookup yields CDR1 MNHNY and CDR2 SVGAGI (reference sequence). Trimming left V 6 bases short and J 4 bases short, with 11 bases between. CDR3 length: 13 amino acids.

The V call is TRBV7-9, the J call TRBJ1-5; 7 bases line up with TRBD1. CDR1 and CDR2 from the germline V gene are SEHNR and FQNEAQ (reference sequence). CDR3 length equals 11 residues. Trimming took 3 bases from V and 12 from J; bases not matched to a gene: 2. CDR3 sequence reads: CASSLGQSQHF. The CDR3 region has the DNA TGTGCCAGCAGCTTGGGACAGAGCCAGCATTTT.

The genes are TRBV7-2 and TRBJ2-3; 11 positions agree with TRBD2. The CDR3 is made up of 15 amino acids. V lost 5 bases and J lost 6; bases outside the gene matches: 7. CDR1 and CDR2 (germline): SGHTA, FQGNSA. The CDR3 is CASSPTSGVYDTQYF. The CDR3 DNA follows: TGTGCCAGCAGCCCGACTAGCGGGGTTTACGATACGCAGTATTTT. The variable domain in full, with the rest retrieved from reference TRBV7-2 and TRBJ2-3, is GAGVSQSPSNKVTEKGKDVELRCDPISGHTALYWYRQSLGQGLEFLIYFQGNSAPDKSGLPSDRFSAERTGGSVSTLTIQRTQQEDSAVYLCASSPTSGVYDTQYFGPGTRLTVL.

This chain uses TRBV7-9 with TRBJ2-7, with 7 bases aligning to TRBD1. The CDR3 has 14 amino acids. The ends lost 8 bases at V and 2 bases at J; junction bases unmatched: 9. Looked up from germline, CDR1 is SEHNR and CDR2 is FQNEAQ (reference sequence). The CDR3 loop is CASWDSNTPYEQYF. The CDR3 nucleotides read TGTGCCAGCTGGGACAGTAATACACCCTACGAGCAGTACTTC.

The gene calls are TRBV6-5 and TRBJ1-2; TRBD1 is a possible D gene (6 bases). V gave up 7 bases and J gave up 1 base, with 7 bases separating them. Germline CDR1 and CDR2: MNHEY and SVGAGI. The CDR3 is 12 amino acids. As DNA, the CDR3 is TGTGCCAGCAAGGGGGATAACTATGGCTACACCTTC. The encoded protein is CASKGDNYGYTF.

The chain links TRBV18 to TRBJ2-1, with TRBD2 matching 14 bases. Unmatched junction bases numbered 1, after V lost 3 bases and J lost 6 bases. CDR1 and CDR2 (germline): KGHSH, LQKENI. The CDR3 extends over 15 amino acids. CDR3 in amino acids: CASSPTSGRGNEQFF. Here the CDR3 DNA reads TGTGCCAGCTCACCGACTAGCGGGAGGGGCAATGAGCAGTTCTTC. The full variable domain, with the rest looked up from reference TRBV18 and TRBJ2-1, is NAGVMQNPRHLVRRRGQEARLRCSPMKGHSHVYWYRQLPEEGLKFMVYLQKENIIDESGMPKERFSAEFPKEGPSILRIQQVVRGDSAAYFCASSPTSGRGNEQFFGPGTRLTVL.

The CDR3 reads CASSLGLRGDEQYF. The CDR3 coding sequence is TGTGCCAGCAGCTTAGGGCTCAGGGGGGACGAGCAGTACTTC. This sequence joins TRBV11-3 and TRBJ2-7; TRBD1 is a possible D gene (7 bases). V lost 1 base, J lost 5 bases, and 12 bases lay in between. Per germline, CDR1 SGHNT and CDR2 YENEEA. The CDR3 has 14 amino acids.

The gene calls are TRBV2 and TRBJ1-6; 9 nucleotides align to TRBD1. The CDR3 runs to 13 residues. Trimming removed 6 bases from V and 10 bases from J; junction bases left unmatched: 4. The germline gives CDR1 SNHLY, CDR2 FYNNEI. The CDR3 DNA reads TGTGCCAGCAGGGGACAGGGTACATCACCCCTCCACTTT. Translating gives CASRGQGTSPLHF.

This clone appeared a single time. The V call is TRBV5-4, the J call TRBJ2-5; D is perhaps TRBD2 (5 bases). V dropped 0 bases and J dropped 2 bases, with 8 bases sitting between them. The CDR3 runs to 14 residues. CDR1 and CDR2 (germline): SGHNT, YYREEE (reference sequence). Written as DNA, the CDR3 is TGTGCCAGCAGCTTGGCGGGCGGGCAAGAGACCCAGTACTTC. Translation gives CASSLAGGQETQYF.

CDR3 sequence reads: CASSVGGRSLGYTF. The CDR3 region has the DNA TGTGCCAGCAGTGTCGGGGGGCGCAGTCTAGGCTACACCTTC. The chain uses TRBV6-5 and TRBJ1-2; TRBD1 might be the D (6 bases). CDR1 and CDR2 from the germline V gene are MNHEY and SVGAGI. Trimming shortened V by 5 bases and J by 8 bases, and 18 bases separated the two germline ends. The CDR3 extends over 14 amino acids.

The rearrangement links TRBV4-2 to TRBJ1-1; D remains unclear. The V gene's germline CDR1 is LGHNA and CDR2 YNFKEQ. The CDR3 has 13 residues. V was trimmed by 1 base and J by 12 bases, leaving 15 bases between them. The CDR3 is CASSQGGRLGTFF. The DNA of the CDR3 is TGTGCCAGCAGCCAAGGTGGCAGGCTTGGAACTTTCTTT.

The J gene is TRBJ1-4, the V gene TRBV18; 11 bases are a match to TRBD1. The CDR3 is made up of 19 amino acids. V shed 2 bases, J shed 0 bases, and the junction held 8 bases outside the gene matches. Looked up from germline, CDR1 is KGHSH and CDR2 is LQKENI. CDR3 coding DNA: TGTGCCAGCTCACCAGGACAGGGGGCGAATCCGGCAACTAATGAAAAACTGTTTTTT. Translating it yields CASSPGQGANPATNEKLFF.

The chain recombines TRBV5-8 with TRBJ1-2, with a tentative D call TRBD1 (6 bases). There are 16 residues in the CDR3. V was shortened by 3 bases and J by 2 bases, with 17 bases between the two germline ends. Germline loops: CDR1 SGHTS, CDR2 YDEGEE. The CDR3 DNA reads TGTGCCAGCAGCTCGAGCCCGGGACACACGAACTATGGCTACACCTTC. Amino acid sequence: CASSSSPGHTNYGYTF.

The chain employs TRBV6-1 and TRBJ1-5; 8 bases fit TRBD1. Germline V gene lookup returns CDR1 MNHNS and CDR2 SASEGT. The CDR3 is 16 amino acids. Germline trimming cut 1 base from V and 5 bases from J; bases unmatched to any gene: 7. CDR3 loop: CASSEGTGSRDQPQHF. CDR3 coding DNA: TGTGCCAGCAGTGAAGGGACAGGGAGTCGGGATCAGCCCCAGCATTTT.